The present entry profiles one TCR beta chain with its context. Libraries were prepared by immunoSEQ multiplex PCR; TCRdb keeps only in-frame clonotypes and omits some of them. The profile shows 250,000 to 300,000 clones, roughly 90% of them singletons. The data originate from a study of blood T cell repertoires in COVID-19. Germline assignment: CDR1 MDHEN and CDR2 SYDVKM. V was clipped by 5 bases and J by 3 bases, with 13 bases between them. The CDR3 is 14 residues long. The V call is TRBV28, the J call TRBJ2-5, with D tentatively TRBD2 (7 bases). The receptor's source is a woman aged 60-75 years with acute or convalescent COVID-19. The sequencing input was peripheral blood. The CDR3 region is CASSAGAAKETQYF. Here the CDR3 DNA reads TGTGCCAGCAGTGCGGGGGCGGCCAAAGAGACCCAGTACTTC.